Sequencing of this TCR beta chain was carried out in a study of shared clonotypes between healthy human individuals. Study-wide results and caveats: Clonotypes shared by all four donors outscored non-shared clonotypes in generation probability. Represented genetic and exposure-history diversity was restricted by having few donors. Clonotypes that were shared across a handful of donors made up 4% to 6% of naive CD4 clonotypes.

In the case of this clone: What it recognizes is unknown.

The split of CD4+ cells yielded CD45RA+ naive and CD45RA-negative memory subsets. V lost 6 bases and J lost 4; bases outside the gene matches: 5. The CDR3 spans 15 residues. Germline V gives CDR1 MNHEY, CDR2 SVGAGI. Repertoires were generated with immunoSEQ multiplex PCR, while TCRdb's copy carries only in-frame clones and drops some. Of fewer than 2.5 million clones in the sample, 93% were seen once. The source material was naive CD4+ T cells from PBMCs. Stated subset: CD45RA+ positively selected. The gene calls are TRBV6-5 and TRBJ2-1; 11 positions match TRBD2. The receptor was derived from a man aged 18 to 29 in good health. Some clones in this sample may be carry-over from other donors' samples. In DNA form, the CDR3 reads TGTGCCAGCAGCCAAGTAGCGGGAGGGTACAATGAGCAGTTCTTC. Translated, it gives CASSQVAGGYNEQFF.